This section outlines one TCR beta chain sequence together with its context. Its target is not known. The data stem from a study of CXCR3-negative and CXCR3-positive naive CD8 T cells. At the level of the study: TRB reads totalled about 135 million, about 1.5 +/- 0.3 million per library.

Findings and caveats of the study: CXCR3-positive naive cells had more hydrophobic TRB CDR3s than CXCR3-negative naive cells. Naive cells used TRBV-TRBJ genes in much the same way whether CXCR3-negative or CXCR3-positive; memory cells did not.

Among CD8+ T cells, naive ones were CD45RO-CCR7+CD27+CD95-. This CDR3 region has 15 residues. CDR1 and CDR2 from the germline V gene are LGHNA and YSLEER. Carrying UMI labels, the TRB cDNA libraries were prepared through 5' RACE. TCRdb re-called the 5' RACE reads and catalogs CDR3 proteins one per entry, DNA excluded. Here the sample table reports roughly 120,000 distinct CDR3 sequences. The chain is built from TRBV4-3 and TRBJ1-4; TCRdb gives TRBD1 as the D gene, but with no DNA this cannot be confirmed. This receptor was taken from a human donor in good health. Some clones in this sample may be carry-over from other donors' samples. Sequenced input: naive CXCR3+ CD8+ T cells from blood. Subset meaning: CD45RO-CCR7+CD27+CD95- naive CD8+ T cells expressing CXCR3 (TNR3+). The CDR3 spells CASSRGTATNEKLFF.